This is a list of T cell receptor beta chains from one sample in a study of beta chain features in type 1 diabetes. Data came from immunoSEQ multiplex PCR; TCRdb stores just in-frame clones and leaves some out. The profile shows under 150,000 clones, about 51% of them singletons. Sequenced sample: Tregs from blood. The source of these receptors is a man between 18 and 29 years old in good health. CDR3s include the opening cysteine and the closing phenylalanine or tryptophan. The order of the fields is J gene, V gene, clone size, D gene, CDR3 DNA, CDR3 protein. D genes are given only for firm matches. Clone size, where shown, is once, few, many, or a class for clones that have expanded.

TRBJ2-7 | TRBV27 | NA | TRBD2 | TGTGCCAGCAGTCGGGGGGGGTCAGTCTACGAGCAGTACTTC | CASSRGGSVYEQYF
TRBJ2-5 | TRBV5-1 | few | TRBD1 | TGCGCCAGCAGCTTGGGGGACAGGGTAGAGACCCAGTACTTC | CASSLGDRVETQYF
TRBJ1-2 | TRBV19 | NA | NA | TGTGCCACCGGAAGGAGGGGTCAAGCGTCGCATGGCTACACCTTC | CATGRRGQASHGYTF
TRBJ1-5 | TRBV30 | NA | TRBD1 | TGTGCCTGGAGTGTAGGGTCAGGGGGACATAGCAATCAGCCCCAGCATTTT | CAWSVGSGGHSNQPQHF
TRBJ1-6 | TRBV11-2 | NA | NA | TGTGCCAGCAGCCTACTGGGGCGCGTTAATTCACCCCTCCACTTT | CASSLLGRVNSPLHF
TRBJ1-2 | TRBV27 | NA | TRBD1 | TGTGCCAGCAGTCCACGGACAGGGTATGGCTACACCTTC | CASSPRTGYGYTF
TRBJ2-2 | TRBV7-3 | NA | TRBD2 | TGTGCCAGCAGTCAATCGGGACTAGCGGGAGTTACCGGGGAGCTGTTTTTT | CASSQSGLAGVTGELFF
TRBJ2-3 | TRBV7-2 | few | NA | TGTGCCAGCAGCCGGGGACTGCTGATAGATACGCAGTATTTT | CASSRGLLIDTQYF
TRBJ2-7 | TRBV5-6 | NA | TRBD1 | TGTGCCAGCAGCTACGGGACAGGGGGTGATCTCTTTGGGCAGTACTTC | CASSYGTGGDLFGQYF
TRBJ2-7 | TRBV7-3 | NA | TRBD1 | TGTGCCAGCAGCCCAGGACAGGGAAGTCACTACGAGCAGTACTTC | CASSPGQGSHYEQYF
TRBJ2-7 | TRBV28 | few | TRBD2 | TGTGCCACCAAAGCGGGGGGCCCCTACGAGCAGTACTTC | CATKAGGPYEQYF
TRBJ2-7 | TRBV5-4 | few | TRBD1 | TGTGCCAGCAGCAAATTGAGAGGACAGGGCTCCTACGAGCAGTACTTC | CASSKLRGQGSYEQYF
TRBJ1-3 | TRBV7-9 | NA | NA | TGTGCCAGCAGCTTATCAAGGGGGTTGGTCGCTGGAAACACCATATATTTT | CASSLSRGLVAGNTIYF
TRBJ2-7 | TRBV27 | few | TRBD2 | TGTGCCAGCAAGCGGGGTTTGAACGAGCAGTACTTC | CASKRGLNEQYF
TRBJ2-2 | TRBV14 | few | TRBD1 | TGTGCCAGCAGCCCTCAGACAGGGGGTGCCGGGGAGCTGTTTTTT | CASSPQTGGAGELFF
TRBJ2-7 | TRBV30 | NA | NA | TGTGCCTGGAGTTCGTCTTACGAGCAGTACTTC | CAWSSSYEQYF